This paragraph covers one T cell receptor (beta chain) sequence. Its recognized antigen is unknown. No clone much larger than this one lies a single base away; base qualities are absent. The record originates from a study of blood T cell repertoires in COVID-19 (dated by TCRdb to 2018 to 2020). For context, the study as a whole: Collaborator samples came from the United States, Italy and Spain and covered acute and convalescent phases of COVID-19. The samples were drawn from the first 160 participants of the ongoing ImmuneRACE study and from some 1,300 subjects provided by 6 global collaborators. The dataset comprised deeply sampled blood TCRbeta repertoires from subjects exposed to, actively infected with, or recovered from COVID-19. The sample metadata nearly always contained a de-identified subject ID, COVID-19 status, age in years and sex. The repertoires were made available in a free public database intended to serve as a resource for research on the immune response to SARS-CoV-2. Where available, HLA class I and class II types were obtained from metadata supplied by the sample provider rather than from assay-based typing. The material from the prospective study consisted of cDNA or gDNA derived from T cells, B-cell-depleted T cells, or PBMCs. General findings and caveats noted by the study authors: The quantity of clinical and demographic metadata differed by source and by participant and was supplied without curation.

Whole blood was collected in K2EDTA tubes by collaborating institutions according to the institutions' own protocols. For TCRbeta analysis, collaborators shipped samples in one of three forms: frozen whole blood, isolated PBMCs, or DNA extracted from either of those sample types. TCRbeta CDR3 regions were amplified from genomic DNA by means of the immunoSEQ Assay, a bias-controlled multiplex PCR. As for the original processing: The number of nucleated cells in each sample was estimated from the amplification of reference gene primers within the assay. Sequence reads were collapsed and filtered to measure the absolute abundance of every unique TCRbeta CDR3 rearrangement. For each sample, productive Simpson clonality was calculated as the square root of Simpson's diversity index over productive rearrangements. The table comes from immuneACCESS by way of TCRdb, which keeps in-frame sequences with V and J called. Part of the clones is missing from these tables; in studies checked, under half for an unresolved V gene and the rest for unknown reasons. V and J calls plus clone size are reproduced from that table; the DNA served to infer D and trimming. Within this sample are about 65,000 clones, with 75% to 85% of them counted one time only. The ten largest clones add up to around 14% of the sample.

CDR1 is given as MNHEY and CDR2 as SMNVEV, both from the germline V gene (reference sequence). Inclusive of the bounding cysteine and phenylalanine, the CDR3 is 13 residues long. Kept here is only the CDR3 DNA, which spans 39 bases and is read in frame from base 1. The trim is 3 bases for V and 4 bases for J, with a gap of 10 bases between the germline ends. This TCR was sampled from a man at least 80 years old with acute or convalescent COVID-19. The source material was peripheral blood. Recombination linked TRBV27 to TRBJ2-7; the best D guess is TRBD1, with 6 bases matching. The CDR3 amino acid sequence is: CASSLGRGYEQYF. The nucleotide sequence is TGTGCCAGCAGTTTGGGCAGGGGTTACGAGCAGTACTTC.